This T cell receptor (beta chain) was identified during a study of control samples from healthy donors and cancer patients. Assay used: immunoSEQ multiplex PCR; TCRdb lists only in-frame clones, some missing. The sample includes 190,000 or so clones, 90% to 95% of them seen just once. The V segment lost 6 bases and the J segment 11 bases; nucleotides outside the gene matches: 9. CDR3 size: 12 residues. From germline, CDR1 is MNHEY and CDR2 SVGAGI. The chain carries TRBV6-5 and TRBJ1-1, with 7 bases fitting TRBD1. The source is a man in his late teens or twenties in good health. Sequencing input: blood. The CDR3 DNA reads TGTGCCAGCAGGGGGGACAGCTTAAGGGCTTTCTTT. Translated: CASRGDSLRAFF.